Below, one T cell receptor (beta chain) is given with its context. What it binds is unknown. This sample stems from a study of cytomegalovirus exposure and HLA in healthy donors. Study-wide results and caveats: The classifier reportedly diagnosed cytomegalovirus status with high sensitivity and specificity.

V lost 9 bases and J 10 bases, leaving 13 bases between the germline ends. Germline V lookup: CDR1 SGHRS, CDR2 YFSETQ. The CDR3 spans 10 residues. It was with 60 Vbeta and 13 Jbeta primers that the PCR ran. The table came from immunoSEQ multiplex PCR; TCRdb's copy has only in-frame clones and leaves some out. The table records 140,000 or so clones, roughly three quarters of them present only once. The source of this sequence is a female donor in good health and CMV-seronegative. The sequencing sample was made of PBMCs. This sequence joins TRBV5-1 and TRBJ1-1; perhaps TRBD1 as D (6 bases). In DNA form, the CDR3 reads TGCGCCAAGATTCAAGGGGGAGCTTTCTTT. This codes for CAKIQGGAFF.